These T cell receptor beta chains were read from a single sample in a study of cytomegalovirus exposure and HLA in healthy donors. Assay: immunoSEQ multiplex PCR; the TCRdb copy retains only in-frame clones and omits some. This repertoire shows some 130,000 clones, around 78% found once; its top ten account for more than 1.5%. Sequences were obtained from PBMCs. Receptor source: a man aged 40-49 years in good health and CMV-seronegative. The CDR3 runs from the conserved cysteine through the conserved F or W.

>TRBJ2-3|TRBV4-1
CASSQREAGDTQYF
>TRBJ2-7|TRBV5-8
CASSLRGSHEQYF
>TRBJ2-7|TRBV5-1
CASSVGQGRDEQYF
>TRBJ2-5|TRBV7-9
CASSQAGTLWETQYF
>TRBJ2-7|TRBV19
CASTVGGGYEQYF
>TRBJ2-1|TRBV19
CASSMSGGYNEQFF
>TRBJ1-1|TRBV13
CASASGGTEAFF
>TRBJ2-3|TRBV13
CASSSGLRKGADTQYF
>TRBJ2-7|TRBV9
CASSRQGTGSEQYF
>TRBJ2-5|TRBV25-1
CASSSGGQETQYF
>TRBJ1-1|TRBV27
CAAGGPPNTEAFF
>TRBJ2-2|TRBV6-5
CASNLRGDTGELFF
>TRBJ1-5|TRBV18
CASSPQQGLNQPQHF
>TRBJ2-1|TRBV10-1
CASRILGGLGEQFF
>TRBJ2-2|TRBV19
CASSIDTGSNTGELFF
>TRBJ2-1|TRBV5-6
CASSSRDRSGNEQFF
>TRBJ2-3|TRBV27
CASGLLAGGYTDTQYF
>TRBJ1-5|TRBV27
CASRTAEQPQHF
>TRBJ2-2|TRBV9
CASSVNTYRGRAGELFF
>TRBJ2-2|TRBV9
CASSVEQGAYGELFF
>TRBJ2-2|TRBV5-4
CASSFSGRDYTGELFF
>TRBJ2-3|TRBV5-1
CASSSGQGVDTQYF
>TRBJ2-3|TRBV5-1
CASSFSGVGIDTQYF
>TRBJ2-4|TRBV2
CASAGLENIQYF
>TRBJ1-6|TRBV6-5
CASSRLYNSPLHF
>TRBJ2-7|TRBV9
CASSRDSSYEQYF
>TRBJ1-1|TRBV5-1
CASGLTTGAFF
>TRBJ2-1|TRBV7-9
CASSNTATGDRDEQFF
>TRBJ1-1|TRBV19
CASSRQGGNTEAFF
>TRBJ1-1|TRBV19
CASSMGTARTEAFF
>TRBJ2-3|TRBV4-3
CASSQDRATDTQYF
>TRBJ1-1|TRBV11-2
CASSLIGGLNTEAFF
>TRBJ1-1|TRBV5-1
CASSLGTDLNTEAFF
>TRBJ2-1|TRBV4-2
CASSQDLGDEQFF
>TRBJ2-3|TRBV5-6
CASSLIRPRDTQYF
>TRBJ1-2|TRBV13
CASSPTGGGYTF
>TRBJ1-5|TRBV7-8
CASSGQGFHQPQHF
>-|TRBV7-6
CASSFSGGQEYEQYF
>TRBJ1-2|TRBV16
CASSQSVTGTQSNYGYTF
>TRBJ2-3|TRBV6-4
CASSLLAGGTDTQYF
>TRBJ1-4|TRBV28
CASSLGRDRGGEKLFF
>TRBJ2-2|TRBV5-1
CASSFSGLSELFF
>-|TRBV5-1
CASSLVDQKTGYEQYF
>-|TRBV15
CATSRTLESYEQYF
>TRBJ2-5|TRBV9
CASSVDGTGVETQYF
>TRBJ2-2|TRBV15
CATSEGEMNGELFF
>TRBJ2-5|TRBV5-4
CASSPGGAGETQYF